The sample holds many counts of the clone carrying this T cell receptor (beta chain). Its antigen remains unidentified. The sample belongs to a study of T cell repertoires in cytomegalovirus infection. Study as a whole: It was the public TCR beta signatures that indicated both CMV infection and matching HLA type.

The CDR3 has 13 amino acids. V was trimmed by 5 bases and J by 3 bases, leaving 11 bases between them. Germline values: CDR1 MNHEY, CDR2 SVGEGT. TCRdb re-called the reads through MiXCR, storing one row per CDR3 protein. The table includes some 600,000 distinct CDR3 sequences, about 24% detected once. General study findings and limits: Frequencies of public TCR beta families were cumulated, and this identified carriers of CMV plus the relevant HLA. The study found HLA-C-restricted CMV-specific TCR beta clonotypes dominating the ex vivo response.

The source is a human donor in good health (CMV status not recorded). Some clones in this sample may be carry-over from other donors' samples. The rearrangement uses TRBV6-2 or TRBV6-3 and TRBJ2-7, with D possibly being TRBD1 (6 bases). The specimen sequenced was CD8+ T cells from PBMCs. The CDR3 bases are TGTGCCAGCAGTCCCGGACAGAACTACGAGCAGTACGTC. Translation: CASSPGQNYEQYV.